These T cell receptor beta chains were read from a single sample in a study of OX40 agonist ivuxolimab in advanced cancers. Sequencing used immunoSEQ multiplex PCR; TCRdb keeps in-frame clones, though not all of them. The sample gives tens of thousands of clones, approximately 86% of which show up once; roughly an eighth is in the top ten. Sequencing used CD4+ or CD8+ T cells sorted from blood, obtained in a trial of the OX40 agonist ivuxolimab. These receptors were obtained from an adult with an advanced solid tumor such as melanoma, head and neck, liver or kidney cancer. Both conserved end residues are part of each CDR3. The D gene is left open where the match is weak. Clone size, where shown, is once, few, many, or a class for clones that have expanded.

clone size | J gene | D gene | CDR3 length | V gene | CDR3 protein | CDR3 DNA
. | TRBJ1-1 | . | 16 | TRBV7-9 | CASSLALGSYNTEAFF | TGTGCCAGCAGCTTAGCGTTGGGGAGCTACAACACTGAAGCTTTCTTT
. | TRBJ2-3 | . | 16 | TRBV7-6 | CASSRASRGNPDTQYF | TGTGCCAGCAGCAGGGCGAGTAGGGGGAATCCAGATACGCAGTATTTT
. | TRBJ2-7 | . | 13 | TRBV28 | CASSLKMVYEQYF | TGTGCCAGCAGTTTGAAAATGGTCTACGAGCAGTACTTC
. | TRBJ1-3 | . | 14 | TRBV19 | CASGTGRTRNTIYF | TGTGCCAGCGGAACAGGGAGGACCCGGAACACCATATATTTT
. | TRBJ1-5 | . | 14 | TRBV2 | CASSRHYSNQPQHF | TGTGCCAGCAGTAGACATTATAGCAATCAGCCCCAGCATTTT
. | TRBJ2-1 | . | 13 | TRBV5-1 | CASSLQGPNEQFF | TGCGCCAGCAGCTTACAGGGACCCAATGAGCAGTTCTTC
. | TRBJ2-3 | . | 15 | TRBV7-3 | CASSLRPLATDTQYF | TGTGCCAGCAGCTTAAGGCCCCTAGCCACAGATACGCAGTATTTT
. | TRBJ2-3 | . | 11 | TRBV28 | CASGTPDTQYF | TGTGCCAGCGGCACCCCAGATACGCAGTATTTT
once | TRBJ2-1 | TRBD1 | 13 | TRBV5-4 | CASSPTGYNEQFF | TGTGCCAGCAGCCCGACAGGGTACAATGAGCAGTTCTTC
. | TRBJ1-2 | . | 15 | TRBV7-9 | CASSRGEDWGGGYTF | TGTGCCAGCAGCCGGGGGGAGGATTGGGGAGGTGGCTACACCTTC
. | TRBJ2-7 | . | 14 | TRBV6-1 | CASSMSGELYEQYF | TGTGCCAGCAGCATGAGCGGAGAACTCTACGAGCAGTACTTC
. | TRBJ2-7 | . | 12 | TRBV19 | CASSIKGYEQYF | TGTGCCAGTAGTATCAAGGGCTACGAGCAGTACTTC
. | TRBJ2-7 | . | 15 | TRBV6-5 | CASSTGPPWNYEQYF | TGTGCCAGCAGTACTGGACCTCCTTGGAACTACGAGCAGTACTTC
. | TRBJ1-5 | TRBD1 | 14 | TRBV30 | CAWSMGQSNQPQHF | TGTGCCTGGAGTATGGGACAGAGCAATCAGCCCCAGCATTTT
. | TRBJ2-5 | . | 13 | TRBV5-1 | CASSLNPRETQYF | TGCGCCAGCAGCCTAAACCCAAGAGAAACCCAGTACTTC
. | TRBJ2-3 | . | 15 | TRBV6-6 | CASSYRGLTGDTQYF | TGTGCCAGCAGTTACCGGGGGCTGACGGGAGATACGCAGTATTTT
. | TRBJ1-5 | . | 14 | TRBV28 | CASSPRYSNQPQHF | TGTGCCAGCAGTCCGCGGTATAGCAATCAGCCCCAGCATTTT
. | TRBJ1-3 | . | 18 | TRBV9 | CASSVRGRGESSGNTIYF | TGTGCCAGCAGCGTACGTGGCAGGGGAGAATCATCTGGAAACACCATATATTTT
. | TRBJ2-7 | . | 15 | TRBV14 | CASSHWGQGGFRQYF | TGTGCCAGCAGCCATTGGGGTCAGGGGGGTTTTCGGCAGTACTTC
. | TRBJ2-7 | . | 15 | TRBV13 | CASSFRGAYSYEQYF | TGTGCCAGCAGCTTCAGGGGGGCTTACTCCTACGAGCAGTACTTC
. | TRBJ2-5 | TRBD2 | 14 | TRBV14 | CASSRGLLQETQYF | TGTGCCAGCAGCCGGGGACTACTTCAAGAGACCCAGTACTTC
. | TRBJ2-1 | . | 13 | TRBV4-1 | CASSQTGLREQFF | TGCGCCAGCAGCCAGACGGGACTTAGGGAGCAGTTCTTC
. | TRBJ2-5 | TRBD2 | 16 | TRBV7-9 | CASSLTSGRAVETQYF | TGTGCCAGCAGCTTGACTAGCGGGAGGGCCGTGGAGACCCAGTACTTC
. | TRBJ2-7 | TRBD2 | 16 | TRBV4-2 | CASSRVAGEVIYEQYF | TGTGCCAGCAGCCGGGTTGCGGGAGAGGTAATCTACGAGCAGTACTTC
. | TRBJ1-5 | . | 16 | TRBV28 | CASRLGRPRGDQPQHF | TGTGCCAGCAGGCTGGGACGTCCCCGGGGGGATCAGCCCCAGCATTTT
. | TRBJ2-3 | TRBD2 | 15 | TRBV28 | CASSLPSGLTDTQYF | TGTGCCAGCAGTTTGCCTAGCGGGCTAACAGATACGCAGTATTTT
. | TRBJ2-5 | TRBD1 | 14 | TRBV6-5 | CASSSDRGLETQYF | TGTGCCAGCAGTTCAGACAGGGGGTTAGAGACCCAGTACTTC